One and the same sample provided the 17 T cell receptor beta chains below, sequenced in a study of blood T cell repertoires in COVID-19. Sequencing was performed with immunoSEQ multiplex PCR; in TCRdb, only in-frame clones are kept and a portion is missing. The sample consists of over 150,000 clones, roughly four fifths of them appearing once. Material: peripheral blood. The receptors derive from a woman in her forties or fifties with acute or convalescent COVID-19.

V gene TRBV20-1 combines with J gene TRBJ1-1; unclear D gene. Germline values: CDR1 DFQATT, CDR2 SNEGSKA (reference sequence). V lost 3 bases, J lost 0 bases, and 8 bases lay in between. The CDR3 loop spans 13 amino acids. Written as DNA, the CDR3 is TGCAGTGCTAGTGTGAGTATGAACACTGAAGCTTTCTTT. It yields the protein CSASVSMNTEAFF.

This clone was counted a few times. J is TRBJ2-5 and V is TRBV11-2, with 8 bases that match TRBD2. Losses at the gene ends were 5 bases for V and 5 bases for J; bases not matched to a gene: 13. CDR3 length equals 16 residues. The germline V gene encodes CDR1 SGHAT and CDR2 FQNNGV. The CDR3 protein is CASSPRRAGEGETQYF. The CDR3 DNA sequence: TGTGCCAGCAGCCCAAGGAGAGCGGGAGAGGGGGAGACCCAGTACTTC.

The V call is TRBV12-3 or TRBV12-4, the J call TRBJ2-3; D remains ambiguous. This CDR3 is 12 amino acids long. V lost 3 bases, J lost 4 bases, and 5 bases lay in between. In DNA form, the CDR3 reads TGTGCCAGCAGTTTTTATTCAGATACGCAGTATTTT. This sequence encodes CASSFYSDTQYF.

The chain links TRBV28 to TRBJ1-5; possible D gene TRBD1, 6 bases. The V and J ends lost 7 bases and 3 bases respectively, with 10 bases between them. CDR3 length: 13 amino acids. Per the germline V gene, CDR1 is MDHEN and CDR2 is SYDVKM. Here the CDR3 reads CASTWGLNQPQHF. In nucleotides, the CDR3 is TGTGCCAGCACCTGGGGGCTCAATCAGCCCCAGCATTTT.

This chain connects TRBV6-1 to TRBJ2-7, with a weak D call TRBD1 (6 bases). V shed 3 bases and J shed 5 bases, with 14 bases lying between them. There are 14 residues in the CDR3. CDR1 and CDR2 from the germline V gene are MNHNS and SASEGT. CDR3 sequence reads: CASSERTGFNEQYF. The CDR3 DNA follows: TGTGCCAGCAGTGAGCGTACAGGGTTCAACGAGCAGTACTTC.

V and J are TRBV15 and TRBJ1-2; 8 bases match TRBD1. The CDR3 is made up of 15 amino acids. Germline V gene lookup returns CDR1 LNHNV and CDR2 YYDKDF (reference sequence). J gave up 4 bases and V 3 bases, and 7 bases lay outside the gene matches. CDR3 protein: CATSSGTGKVYGYTF. CDR3 in DNA: TGTGCCACCAGCAGCGGGACAGGCAAGGTCTATGGCTACACCTTC.

This clone showed up just a few times. The chain uses TRBV6-5 and TRBJ1-2; a possible D gene is TRBD1 (6 bases). Germline loops: CDR1 MNHEY, CDR2 SVGAGI. The CDR3 consists of 15 residues. The V end lost 2 bases, the J end lost 2 bases, and 12 bases lay between the germline ends. CDR3 in DNA: TGTGCCAGCAGTTACAGGACAGTACCGAACTATGGCTACACCTTC. Amino acid sequence: CASSYRTVPNYGYTF.

The genes are TRBV2 and TRBJ1-2; D is uncertain. Germline V gives CDR1 SNHLY, CDR2 FYNNEI. The CDR3 totals 13 residues. V lost 7 bases to trimming and J lost 6 bases, with 15 bases between them. CDR3 nucleotides: TGTGCCAGCAACCCCGGGGTCCGAGATGGCTACACCTTC. Its protein is CASNPGVRDGYTF.

The chain uses TRBV27 and TRBJ2-7; 10 nucleotides agree with TRBD1. V gave up 0 bases and J gave up 6 bases; unmatched junction bases: 17. This CDR3 is built from 19 residues. From germline, CDR1 is MNHEY and CDR2 SMNVEV (reference sequence). The CDR3 DNA is TGTGCCAGCAGTTTATCGGGATATTTAGGGACAGGGGAATTTTTCGAGCAGTACTTC. This encodes CASSLSGYLGTGEFFEQYF.

This chain links TRBV13 with TRBJ1-2; tentatively, D is TRBD1 (5 bases). This CDR3 spans 16 amino acids. Trimming removed 5 bases at V and 4 bases at J, with 20 bases between. Germline CDR1 and CDR2: PRHDT and FYEKMQ (reference sequence). The CDR3 nucleotides read TGTGCCAGCAGCCCAAAACACCCAGGGTTTGGCTATGGCTACACCTTC. It translates to CASSPKHPGFGYGYTF.

The chain joins TRBV6-6 to TRBJ2-7; no reliable D call. The V end lost 11 bases, the J end lost 3 bases, and 8 bases lay between the germline ends. Per germline, CDR1 MNHNY and CDR2 SVGAGI (reference sequence). The CDR3 contains 10 residues. CDR3 sequence (DNA): TGTGCCCGCGGAAACTACGAGCAGTACTTC. Protein sequence: CARGNYEQYF.

To note about this clone: Mismatch with germline at one junction end may stem from a read error. CDR3 loop: CASSFPWTGLMRSGNTIYF. DNA for the CDR3: TGTGCTAGCAGTTTTCCTTGGACAGGCTTGATGCGCTCTGGAAACACCATATATTTT. The rearrangement links TRBV7-7 to TRBJ1-3; 7 bases map to TRBD1. Germline V lookup: CDR1 SSHAT, CDR2 FNYEAQ (reference sequence). The CDR3 is made up of 19 amino acids.

This sequence joins TRBV3-1 (or the pseudogene TRBV3-2) and TRBJ2-7, with D perhaps matching TRBD2 (5 bases). The length of the CDR3 is 20 residues. Germline CDR1 is LGHDT and CDR2 is YNNKEL (reference sequence). Trimming shortened V by 4 bases and J by 2 bases, and 30 bases separated the two germline ends. The CDR3 is CASSPHPSGEGKEVTYEQYF. The CDR3 DNA reads TGTGCCAGCAGCCCCCACCCGTCGGGCGAGGGAAAGGAAGTGACCTACGAGCAGTACTTC.

In this sample, this clone turned up once. This chain links TRBV11-3 with TRBJ2-1; 13 bases match TRBD2. This CDR3 comprises 13 residues. The germline V gene has CDR1 SGHNT and CDR2 YENEEA. Germline trimming cut 5 bases from V and 11 bases from J; bases unmatched to any gene: 3. CDR3 region: CASSGTSGDKQFF. DNA of the CDR3: TGTGCCAGCAGCGGGACTAGCGGGGACAAGCAGTTCTTC.

The chain employs TRBV27 and TRBJ2-7, with TRBD1 matching over 7 bases. The CDR3 has 14 residues. Trimming at V came to 5 bases and at J to 5 bases, leaving 9 bases not matched to a gene. Germline loops: CDR1 MNHEY, CDR2 SMNVEV (reference sequence). The CDR3: CASSRQGSVHEQYF. The CDR3 region has the DNA TGTGCCAGCAGTCGACAGGGAAGTGTCCACGAGCAGTACTTC.

The gene calls are TRBV5-5 and TRBJ2-2, with 12 positions matching TRBD1. Trimming removed 3 bases from V and 7 bases from J; junction bases left unmatched: 7. CDR1 SGHKS and CDR2 YYEKEE come from the germline V gene (reference sequence). This CDR3 is 16 amino acids long. The CDR3 sequence: CASSSGQGARVGELFF. The CDR3 DNA reads TGTGCCAGCAGCTCGGGACAGGGGGCGAGGGTCGGGGAGCTGTTTTTT.

In DNA, the CDR3 is TGTGCCAGCAGCCAAGATAGGAGTAGGTCGTACAATGAGCAGTTCTTC. It encodes CASSQDRSRSYNEQFF. The rearrangement uses TRBV14 and TRBJ2-1; D remains ambiguous. Trimming removed 0 bases at V and 4 bases at J, with 13 bases between. CDR1 and CDR2 from the germline V gene are SGHDN and FVKESK. The CDR3 is 16 residues long.